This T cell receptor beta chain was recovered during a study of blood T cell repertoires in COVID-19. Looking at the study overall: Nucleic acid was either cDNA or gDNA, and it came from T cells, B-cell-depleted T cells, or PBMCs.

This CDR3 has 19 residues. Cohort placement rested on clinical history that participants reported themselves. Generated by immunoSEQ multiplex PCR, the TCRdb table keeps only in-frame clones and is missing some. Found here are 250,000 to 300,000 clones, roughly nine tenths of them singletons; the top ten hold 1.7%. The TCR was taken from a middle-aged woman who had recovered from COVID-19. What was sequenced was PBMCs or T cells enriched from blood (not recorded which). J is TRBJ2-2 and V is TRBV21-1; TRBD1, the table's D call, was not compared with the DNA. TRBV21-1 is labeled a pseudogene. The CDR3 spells CASSHKGDRKVQNTGELFF. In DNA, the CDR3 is TGTGCCAGCAGCCATAAGGGGGACAGGAAAGTCCAGAACACCGGGGAGCTGTTTTTT.